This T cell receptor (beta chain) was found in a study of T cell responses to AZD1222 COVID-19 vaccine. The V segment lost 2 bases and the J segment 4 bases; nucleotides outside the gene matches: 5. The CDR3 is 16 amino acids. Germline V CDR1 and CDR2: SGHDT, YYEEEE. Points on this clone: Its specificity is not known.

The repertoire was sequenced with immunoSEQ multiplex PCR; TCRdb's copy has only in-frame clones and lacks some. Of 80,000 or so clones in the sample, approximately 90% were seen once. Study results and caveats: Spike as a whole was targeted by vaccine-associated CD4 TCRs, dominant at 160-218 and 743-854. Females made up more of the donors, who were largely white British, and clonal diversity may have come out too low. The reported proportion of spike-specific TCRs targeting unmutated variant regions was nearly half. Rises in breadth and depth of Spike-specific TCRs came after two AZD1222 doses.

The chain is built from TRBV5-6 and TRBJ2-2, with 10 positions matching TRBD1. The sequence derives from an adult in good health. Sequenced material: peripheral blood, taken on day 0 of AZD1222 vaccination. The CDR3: CASSFSGTGVTGELFF. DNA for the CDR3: TGTGCCAGCAGCTTCTCCGGGACAGGGGTCACCGGGGAGCTGTTTTTT.